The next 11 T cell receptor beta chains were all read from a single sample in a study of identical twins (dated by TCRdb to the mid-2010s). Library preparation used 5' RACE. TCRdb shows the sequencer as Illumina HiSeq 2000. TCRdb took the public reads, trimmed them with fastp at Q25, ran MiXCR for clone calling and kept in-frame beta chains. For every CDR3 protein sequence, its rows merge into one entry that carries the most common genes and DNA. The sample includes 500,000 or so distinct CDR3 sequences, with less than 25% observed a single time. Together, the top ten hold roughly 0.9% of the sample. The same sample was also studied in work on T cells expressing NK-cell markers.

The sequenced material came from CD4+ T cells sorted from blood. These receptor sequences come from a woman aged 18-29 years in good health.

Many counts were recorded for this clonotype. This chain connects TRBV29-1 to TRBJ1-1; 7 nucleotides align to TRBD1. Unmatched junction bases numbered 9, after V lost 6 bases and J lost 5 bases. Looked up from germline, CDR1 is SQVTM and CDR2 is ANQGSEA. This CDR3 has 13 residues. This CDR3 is CSVPDREGTEAFF. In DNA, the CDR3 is TGCAGCGTCCCCGACAGGGAGGGGACTGAAGCTTTCTTT.

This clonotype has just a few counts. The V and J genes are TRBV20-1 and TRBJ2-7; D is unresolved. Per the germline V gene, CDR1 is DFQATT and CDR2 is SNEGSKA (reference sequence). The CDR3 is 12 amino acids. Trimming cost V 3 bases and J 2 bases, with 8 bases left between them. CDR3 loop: CSASMLAYEQYF. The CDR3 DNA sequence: TGCAGTGCTAGTATGCTAGCCTACGAGCAGTACTTC.

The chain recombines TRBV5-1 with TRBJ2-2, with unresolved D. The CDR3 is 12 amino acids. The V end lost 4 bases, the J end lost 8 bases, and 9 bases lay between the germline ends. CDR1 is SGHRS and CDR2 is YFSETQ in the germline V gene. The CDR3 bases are TGCGCCAGCAGCCCCGATGTAGGGGAGCTGTTTTTT. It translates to CASSPDVGELFF. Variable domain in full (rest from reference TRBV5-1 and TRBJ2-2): KAGVTQTPRYLIKTRGQQVTLSCSPISGHRSVSWYQQTPGQGLQFLFEYFSETQRNKGNFPGRFSGRQFSNSRSEMNVSTLELGDSALYLCASSPDVGELFFGEGSRLTVL.

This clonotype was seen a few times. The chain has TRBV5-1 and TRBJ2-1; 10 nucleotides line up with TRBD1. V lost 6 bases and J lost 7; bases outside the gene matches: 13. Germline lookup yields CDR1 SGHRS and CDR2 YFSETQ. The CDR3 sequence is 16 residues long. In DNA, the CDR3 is TGCGCCAGCACCATCATCCGGGACAGGGGTCAAAATGAGCAGTTCTTC. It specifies CASTIIRDRGQNEQFF.

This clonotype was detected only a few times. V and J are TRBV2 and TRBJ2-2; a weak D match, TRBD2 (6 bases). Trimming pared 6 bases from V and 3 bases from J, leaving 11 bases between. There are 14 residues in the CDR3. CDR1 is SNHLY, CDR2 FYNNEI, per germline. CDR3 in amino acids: CASSREFYTGELFF. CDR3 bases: TGTGCCAGCAGCCGGGAGTTTTACACCGGGGAGCTGTTTTTT. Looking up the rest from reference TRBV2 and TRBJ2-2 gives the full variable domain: EPEVTQTPSHQVTQMGQEVILRCVPISNHLYFYWYRQILGQKVEFLVSFYNNEISEKSEIFDDQFSVERPDGSNFTLKIRSTKLEDSAMYFCASSREFYTGELFFGEGSRLTVL.

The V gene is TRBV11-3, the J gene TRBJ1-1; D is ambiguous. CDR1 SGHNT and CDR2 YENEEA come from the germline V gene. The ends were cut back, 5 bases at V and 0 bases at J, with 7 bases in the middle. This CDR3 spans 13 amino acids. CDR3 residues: CASSLYMNTEAFF. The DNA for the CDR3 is TGTGCCAGCAGCCTATACATGAACACTGAAGCTTTCTTT.

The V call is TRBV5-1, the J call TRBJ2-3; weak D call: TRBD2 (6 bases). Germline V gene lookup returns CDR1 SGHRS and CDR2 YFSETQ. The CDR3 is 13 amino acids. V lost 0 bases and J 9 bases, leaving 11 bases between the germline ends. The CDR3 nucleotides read TGCGCCAGCAGCTTGGGACTAGGAGGGACGCAGTATTTT. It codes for CASSLGLGGTQYF.

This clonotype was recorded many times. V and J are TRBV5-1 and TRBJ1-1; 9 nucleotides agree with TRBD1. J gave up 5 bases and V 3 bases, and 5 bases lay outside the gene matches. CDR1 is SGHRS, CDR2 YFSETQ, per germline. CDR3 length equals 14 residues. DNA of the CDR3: TGCGCCAGCAGCTGGTCCGACAGGGGGACTGAAGCTTTCTTT. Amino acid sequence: CASSWSDRGTEAFF.

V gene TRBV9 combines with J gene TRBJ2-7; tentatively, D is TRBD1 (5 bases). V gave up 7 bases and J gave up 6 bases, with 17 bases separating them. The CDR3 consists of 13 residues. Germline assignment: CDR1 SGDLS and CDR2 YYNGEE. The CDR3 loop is CASSKAMGLEQYF. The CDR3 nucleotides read TGTGCCAGCTCAAAGGCCATGGGGCTCGAGCAGTACTTC.

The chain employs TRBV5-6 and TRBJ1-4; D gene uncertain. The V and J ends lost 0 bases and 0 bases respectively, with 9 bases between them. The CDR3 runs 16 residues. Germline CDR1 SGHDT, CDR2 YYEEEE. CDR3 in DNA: TGTGCCAGCAGCTTGGGGCAGACTACAACTAATGAAAAACTGTTTTTT. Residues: CASSLGQTTTNEKLFF.

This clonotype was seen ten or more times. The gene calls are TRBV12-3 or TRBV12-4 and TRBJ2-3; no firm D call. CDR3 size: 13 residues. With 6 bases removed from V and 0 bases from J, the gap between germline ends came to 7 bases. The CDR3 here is CASSRGSTDTQYF. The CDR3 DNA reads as TGTGCCAGCAGCCGCGGTAGCACAGATACGCAGTATTTT.